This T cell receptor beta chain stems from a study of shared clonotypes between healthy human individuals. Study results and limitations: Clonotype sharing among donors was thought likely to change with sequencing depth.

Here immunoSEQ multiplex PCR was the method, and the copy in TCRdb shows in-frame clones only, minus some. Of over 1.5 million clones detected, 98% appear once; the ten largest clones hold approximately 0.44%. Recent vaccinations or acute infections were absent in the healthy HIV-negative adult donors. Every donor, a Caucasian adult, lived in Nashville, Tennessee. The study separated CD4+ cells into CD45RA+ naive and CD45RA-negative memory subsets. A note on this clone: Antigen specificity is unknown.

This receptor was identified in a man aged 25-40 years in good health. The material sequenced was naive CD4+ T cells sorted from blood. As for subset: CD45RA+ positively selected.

The CDR3 is CASSPRGEEYGYTF. The CDR3 coding sequence is TGCGCCAGCAGCCCCAGGGGCGAGGAATATGGCTACACCTTC. This chain links TRBV5-1 with TRBJ1-2, with D perhaps TRBD1 (6 bases). CDR1 is SGHRS and CDR2 is YFSETQ in the germline V gene. Trimming cost V 4 bases and J 5 bases, with 15 bases left between them. CDR3 length equals 14 residues.